The sample holds a few counts of the clone carrying this T cell receptor (beta chain). The antigen is undetermined. A sample-barcoded 5' primer and a J-beta primer mix were used in a second PCR of roughly 6 to 12 cycles. TCRdb reprocessed the 5' RACE reads via MiXCR and lists one record per CDR3 protein. Of under 1,100,000 distinct CDR3 sequences listed, about 25% are singletons. These data are taken from a study of blood T cells in healthy people across ages. Study-wide results and caveats: Roughly linear age-related decline in beta diversity appeared, significant by age approximately 40.

The germline CDR1 and CDR2 sequences are PRHDT and FYEKMQ (reference sequence). The CDR3 has 17 amino acids. These same data were also listed under a study on T cells of mothers and their children. That paper states: The people who donated were a few healthy Caucasian mothers and their six children. It was through the M1S primer of the second PCR that sample barcodes and 2-4 random nucleotides were added. Sequencing revealed no T cell clones that were persistent and microchimeric.

This chain uses TRBV13 with TRBJ2-5; the D is unclear. With the DNA end fitting TRBJ2-1 better, the J assignment may be wrong. The receptor's source is a girl aged 2-10 years in good health. Sequenced: blood. CDR3 residues: CASSFRVKGPLGNEQFF. In DNA form, the CDR3 reads TGTGCCAGCAGCTTTAGAGTCAAAGGACCGCTCGGAAATGAGCAGTTCTTC.